This TCR beta chain came from a study of T cells in Graves' hyperthyroidism and ophthalmopathy. TCR beta CDR3 regions were amplified from RNA. An initial round of RT-PCR targeting the TCR CDR3 relied on the HTBI primer set. MiXCR was run by TCRdb on the multiplex PCR reads, yielding one entry per CDR3 protein. The data hold approximately 700,000 distinct CDR3 sequences, with about a sixth observed a single time. The length of the CDR3 is 13 residues. Germline lookup yields CDR1 LNHDA and CDR2 SQIVND (reference sequence). V shed 3 bases, J shed 8 bases, and the junction held 3 bases outside the gene matches. Cells are PBMCs isolated from 9 to 10 ml of fresh blood.

The sequenced material came from blood. This TCR was sampled from a man in his late teens or twenties with Graves' hyperthyroidism. This chain connects TRBV19 to TRBJ1-2; 10 nucleotides agree with TRBD1. The CDR3 sequence is CASSMGTGDGYTF. As DNA, the CDR3 is TGTGCCAGTAGTATGGGGACAGGGGACGGCTACACCTTC.